The clone carrying this T cell receptor beta chain was seen many times. Its target is not known. The PBMCs were taken from around 10 ml of fresh peripheral blood. The data were taken from a study of T cells in Graves' hyperthyroidism and ophthalmopathy. Study-level findings and limits: Most thyroid clonotypes with frequency above 0.001 were detected in blood.

There are 13 residues in the CDR3. The germline V gene encodes CDR1 KGHSH and CDR2 LQKENI. The V and J ends lost 3 bases and 0 bases respectively, with 3 bases between them. Authors of the study amplified TCR beta CDR3 regions from RNA transcripts. Initially, a first-round RT-PCR of the TCR CDR3 employed the HTBI primer set. MiXCR, applied by TCRdb to the multiplex PCR reads, yields one record per CDR3 protein. The sample has approximately 320,000 distinct CDR3 sequences, roughly 15% seen once. The V gene is TRBV18, the J gene TRBJ1-3; D is uncertain. This clonotype was obtained from a young man with Graves' hyperthyroidism. Sequenced sample: blood. CDR3 in amino acids: CASSPVSGNTIYF. DNA for the CDR3: TGTGCCAGCTCACCTGTCTCTGGAAACACCATATATTTT. Combining the CDR3 with reference TRBV18 and TRBJ1-3 gives the whole variable domain NAGVMQNPRHLVRRRGQEARLRCSPMKGHSHVYWYRQLPEEGLKFMVYLQKENIIDESGMPKERFSAEFPKEGPSILRIQQVVRGDSAAYFCASSPVSGNTIYFGEGSWLTVV.